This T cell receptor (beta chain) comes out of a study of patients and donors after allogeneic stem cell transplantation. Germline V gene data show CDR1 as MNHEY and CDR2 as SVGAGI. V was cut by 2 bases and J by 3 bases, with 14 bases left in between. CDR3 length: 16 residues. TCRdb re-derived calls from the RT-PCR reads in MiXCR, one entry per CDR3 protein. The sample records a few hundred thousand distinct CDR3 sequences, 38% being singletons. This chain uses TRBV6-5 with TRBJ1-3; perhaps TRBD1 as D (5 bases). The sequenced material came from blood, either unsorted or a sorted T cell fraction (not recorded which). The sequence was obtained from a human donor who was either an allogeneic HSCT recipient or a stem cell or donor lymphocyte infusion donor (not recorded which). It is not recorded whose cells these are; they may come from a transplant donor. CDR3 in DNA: TGTGCCAGCAGTTACGGGGCAGAGGACCTTGGAAACACCATATATTTT. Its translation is CASSYGAEDLGNTIYF.